The rows below give T cell receptor beta chains drawn from one sample of a study of T cell responses to AZD1222 COVID-19 vaccine. Assay: immunoSEQ multiplex PCR; the TCRdb copy retains only in-frame clones and omits some. The top ten hold 1% to 1.4% of the sample, which has 160,000 or so clones, around 90% seen once. Sequencing was performed on peripheral blood, taken 28 days after the second AZD1222 dose. These TCRs come from an adult who received the AZD1222 COVID-19 vaccine. The CDR3 runs from the conserved cysteine through the conserved F or W. The D gene is left open where the match is weak. Some rows mark clone size as missing; the rest say once, few, many or name a class of expanded clone.

TGTGCCAGCAGCAGAATCGAAACTCAGTCCTACGAGCAGTACTTC	CASSRIETQSYEQYF	-	TRBV5-6	TRBJ2-7	-
TGTGCCAGCAGCTTGTTATCTCGGGCAGGGGGCCCAGATACGCAGTATTTT	CASSLLSRAGGPDTQYF	-	TRBV5-4	TRBJ2-3	TRBD1
TGTGCCACCACCGACAGGGGCGCCTATGGCTACACCTTC	CATTDRGAYGYTF	once	TRBV15	TRBJ1-2	TRBD1
TGTGCCAGCAGCTTAGGGACAGGGGCGAACAATGAGCAGTTCTTC	CASSLGTGANNEQFF	few	TRBV11-3	TRBJ2-1	TRBD1
TGTGCCAGCACTTCGCCGGGACTAGGATTCGAGCAGTACTTC	CASTSPGLGFEQYF	-	TRBV5-4	TRBJ2-7	TRBD2
TGTGCCTGGAGTGTAAGGGGATCCGTTAATTCACCCCTCCACTTT	CAWSVRGSVNSPLHF	once	TRBV30	TRBJ1-6	-
TGTGCCAGCAGCGTAGTGAGCGGGGGGTCAGGCACAGATACGCAGTATTTT	CASSVVSGGSGTDTQYF	-	TRBV9	TRBJ2-3	TRBD2
TGCAGCGTTGATCTGGGGCAAACTGAAGCTTTCTTT	CSVDLGQTEAFF	-	TRBV29-1	TRBJ1-1	-
TGTGCCAGCAGGCGGACAGGGAACACTGAAGCTTTCTTT	CASRRTGNTEAFF	-	TRBV6-5	TRBJ1-1	TRBD1
TGTGCCAGCAGTGACCCCTGGGAGTTAGCCAAAAACATTCAGTACTTC	CASSDPWELAKNIQYF	once	TRBV2	TRBJ2-4	-
TGTGCCAGCAGCCAGGGGACAGGGGAGGCTTTCTTT	CASSQGTGEAFF	-	TRBV3-1/TRBV3-2	TRBJ1-1	TRBD1
TGTGCCAGTAGTATTCGCTTTGGAGGGGGCGCGATTCAGCCCCAGCATTTT	CASSIRFGGGAIQPQHF	-	TRBV19	TRBJ1-5	TRBD1
TGTGCCAGCAGTTTATATCTAGGCAGCTATGGCACTGAAGCTTTCTTT	CASSLYLGSYGTEAFF	-	TRBV28	TRBJ1-1	-
TGTGCCAGCAGCTTAGTATCAGGGGAGTCTCAGCCCCAGCATTTT	CASSLVSGESQPQHF	-	TRBV5-5	TRBJ1-5	-
TGCAGCGTGAAAGACATCACTGAAGCTTTCTTT	CSVKDITEAFF	-	TRBV29-1	TRBJ1-1	-
TGTGCCAGCAGTGGTGGGATAGGGGAGCAGTACTTC	CASSGGIGEQYF	-	TRBV6-6	TRBJ2-7	-
TGTGCCAGCACCCGACAGTCTGGAAACACCATATATTTT	CASTRQSGNTIYF	-	TRBV3-1/TRBV3-2	TRBJ1-3	-
TGTGCCAGCAGCTCAACGACCAGGGGTACGCAGTATTTT	CASSSTTRGTQYF	once	TRBV11-3	TRBJ2-3	-
TGCGCCAGCTTGGACCCGGTGGGTAATTCACCCCTCCACTTT	CASLDPVGNSPLHF	-	TRBV10-2	TRBJ1-6	-
TGTGCCAGCAGCGAACAGGGGGTAGGAGAGACCCAGTACTTC	CASSEQGVGETQYF	-	TRBV2	TRBJ2-5	TRBD1
TGTGCCAGCAAAGCTAGCGGGGGCGATACGCAGTATTTT	CASKASGGDTQYF	-	TRBV2	TRBJ2-3	TRBD2
TGTGCCAGCAGTTACCGCGCGACGAACACTGAAGCTTTCTTT	CASSYRATNTEAFF	-	TRBV6-5	TRBJ1-1	-
TGCAGCGTCCTCGGGACTAGCAGCCAAGAGACCCAGTACTTC	CSVLGTSSQETQYF	-	TRBV29-1	TRBJ2-5	TRBD2
TGTGCCACAGCCGGGACAGACTACGAGCAGTACTTC	CATAGTDYEQYF	-	TRBV11-1	TRBJ2-7	TRBD1
TGTGCCAGCAGTGAAGCCAGACCCGTTCTCCCCAGTGGCTACACCTTC	CASSEARPVLPSGYTF	-	TRBV6-1	TRBJ1-2	-
TGTGCCAGCAGTTACTCAACAGAAAACACTGAAGCTTTCTTT	CASSYSTENTEAFF	-	TRBV6-5	TRBJ1-1	-
TGCGCCAGCAGGTCCCCTGAGGGGAAACCTGGCTACACCTTC	CASRSPEGKPGYTF	-	TRBV10-2	TRBJ1-2	-
TGTGCCTGGAGTGTATGGGGCCTATCTAACTATGGCTACACCTTC	CAWSVWGLSNYGYTF	-	TRBV30	TRBJ1-2	-
TGTGCCAGCAGTAAAAATCCAGGGGGCAACTATGGCTACACCTTC	CASSKNPGGNYGYTF	-	TRBV6-5	TRBJ1-2	TRBD1
TGTGCCAGCAGCGTTTCCCCAGGGGCGGGCGAGCAGTACTTC	CASSVSPGAGEQYF	-	TRBV9	TRBJ2-7	-
TGTGCCAGCAGCTTACAGCTCTATGGCTACACCTTC	CASSLQLYGYTF	-	TRBV7-9	TRBJ1-2	-
TGTGCCAGCAGCGCGGACCCGGGGACCTCCTACAATGAGCAGTTCTTC	CASSADPGTSYNEQFF	once	TRBV9	TRBJ2-1	-
TGTGCCACCAGCAGGGCAGGAGGAATTCAGCCCCAGCATTTT	CATSRAGGIQPQHF	-	TRBV15	TRBJ1-5	-
TGTGCCAGCTCACCATCCCCAGGGCCCACCTACGAGCAGTACTTC	CASSPSPGPTYEQYF	-	TRBV18	TRBJ2-7	-
TGCGCCAGCAGCTTGGCGGACAGCCGTGCTAGCACAGATACGCAGTATTTT	CASSLADSRASTDTQYF	-	TRBV5-1	TRBJ2-3	-
TGTGCCAGCAAATGGACAGGGGGCGACACTGAAGCTTTCTTT	CASKWTGGDTEAFF	-	TRBV28	TRBJ1-1	TRBD1
TGTGCCAGCAGGAGAACGGGTCACGGAAGCGAGCAGTACTTC	CASRRTGHGSEQYF	once	TRBV4-2	TRBJ2-7	-